A selection of T cell receptor beta chains follows, all from one sample in a study of beta chain features in type 1 diabetes. TCRdb keeps only in-frame clones here, not all; method: immunoSEQ multiplex PCR. The sample consists of fewer than 110,000 clones, over 25% of them appearing once. Material: central memory CD4+ T cells from blood. The receptors here all came from a woman aged 18-29 years with type 1 diabetes. CDR3s include the opening cysteine and the closing phenylalanine or tryptophan. D genes are given only for firm matches. Clone size is not always given. Where it is, it says once, few, many or a class for expanded clones.

size: few; J: TRBJ1-5; D: NA; V: TRBV21-1; CDR3: CASSKDPGVSNQPQHF; DNA: TGTGCCAGCAGCAAAGATCCGGGGGTTAGCAATCAGCCCCAGCATTTT
size: few; J: TRBJ1-1; D: NA; V: TRBV6-5; CDR3: CASSYSPQKNTEAFF; DNA: TGTGCCAGCAGTTACTCTCCCCAGAAGAACACTGAAGCTTTCTTT
size: NA; J: TRBJ2-5; D: TRBD1; V: TRBV5-1; CDR3: CASSLARGPSLETQYF; DNA: TGCGCCAGCAGCTTGGCCAGGGGGCCCAGCCTGGAGACCCAGTACTTC
size: NA; J: TRBJ1-2; D: TRBD1; V: TRBV19; CDR3: CASSIGDRGGYTF; DNA: TGTGCCAGTAGTATAGGGGACAGGGGCGGCTACACCTTC
size: few; J: TRBJ2-7; D: NA; V: TRBV5-1; CDR3: CASSLEFGAYEQYF; DNA: TGCGCCAGCAGCTTGGAGTTCGGAGCCTACGAGCAGTACTTC
size: few; J: TRBJ1-1; D: NA; V: TRBV2; CDR3: CASRYREGNTEAFF; DNA: TGTGCCAGCAGATACCGGGAGGGGAACACTGAAGCTTTCTTT
size: few; J: TRBJ1-2; D: NA; V: TRBV6-1; CDR3: CASSPLKGANYGYTF; DNA: TGTGCCAGCAGCCCCCTTAAGGGAGCTAACTATGGCTACACCTTC
size: NA; J: TRBJ2-1; D: NA; V: TRBV6-5; CDR3: CASSYLRQGGYNEQFF; DNA: TGTGCCAGCAGTTACCTAAGGCAGGGTGGCTACAATGAGCAGTTCTTC
size: few; J: TRBJ2-7; D: TRBD1; V: TRBV5-1; CDR3: CASSTGQGTYEQYF; DNA: TGCGCCAGCAGCACAGGACAGGGAACCTACGAGCAGTACTTC
size: NA; J: TRBJ2-3; D: TRBD1; V: TRBV5-4; CDR3: CASSFFGQGTDTQYF; DNA: TGTGCCAGCAGCTTCTTTGGACAGGGCACAGATACGCAGTATTTT
size: NA; J: TRBJ2-7; D: TRBD1; V: TRBV27; CDR3: CASRPRQGSYEQYF; DNA: TGTGCCAGCAGGCCTCGACAGGGCTCATACGAGCAGTACTTC
size: few; J: TRBJ1-1; D: NA; V: TRBV30; CDR3: CAWSSGAATEAFF; DNA: TGTGCCTGGAGTTCAGGGGCAGCCACTGAAGCTTTCTTT
size: few; J: TRBJ2-1; D: TRBD1; V: TRBV5-6; CDR3: CASIPGQGNNEQFF; DNA: TGTGCCAGCATCCCGGGACAGGGGAACAATGAGCAGTTCTTC
size: few; J: TRBJ2-1; D: TRBD2; V: TRBV4-3; CDR3: CASSLLAGEGNEQFF; DNA: TGCGCCAGCAGTCTTCTAGCGGGAGAGGGCAATGAGCAGTTCTTC
size: few; J: TRBJ2-5; D: NA; V: TRBV18; CDR3: CASSNQGGGTQYF; DNA: TGTGCCAGCTCCAACCAAGGCGGCGGGACCCAGTACTTC
size: few; J: TRBJ2-1; D: TRBD2; V: TRBV10-1; CDR3: CASSNGWGGDEQFF; DNA: TGCGCCAGCAGTAATGGATGGGGGGGTGATGAGCAGTTCTTC
size: NA; J: TRBJ2-2; D: NA; V: TRBV19; CDR3: CASSIPRQINTGELFF; DNA: TGTGCCAGTAGTATCCCTCGACAGATCAACACCGGGGAGCTGTTTTTT
size: few; J: TRBJ2-3; D: TRBD1; V: TRBV5-1; CDR3: CASSLDRGSGAQYF; DNA: TGCGCCAGCAGCTTGGACAGGGGCTCAGGGGCGCAGTATTTT
size: few; J: TRBJ1-1; D: NA; V: TRBV6-5; CDR3: CASSYSEARLNTEAFF; DNA: TGTGCCAGCAGTTACTCCGAGGCCCGATTGAACACTGAAGCTTTCTTT
size: NA; J: TRBJ2-5; D: TRBD2; V: TRBV2; CDR3: CASSEGLAGAKTQYF; DNA: TGTGCCAGCAGTGAGGGACTAGCGGGAGCAAAGACCCAGTACTTC
size: few; J: TRBJ2-2; D: TRBD1; V: TRBV5-1; CDR3: CASSPTGVGTGELFF; DNA: TGCGCCAGCAGCCCGACAGGGGTGGGCACCGGGGAGCTGTTTTTT
size: few; J: TRBJ2-1; D: TRBD2; V: TRBV2; CDR3: CASSDASGGLGNEQFF; DNA: TGTGCCAGCAGTGACGCTAGCGGGGGGTTGGGCAATGAGCAGTTCTTC
size: few; J: TRBJ2-7; D: TRBD1; V: TRBV7-9; CDR3: CASSYRDRDPEQYF; DNA: TGTGCCAGCAGCTACCGGGACAGGGATCCCGAGCAGTACTTC
size: few; J: TRBJ2-7; D: TRBD1; V: TRBV28; CDR3: CASEGQYEQYF; DNA: TGTGCCAGCGAGGGACAGTACGAGCAGTACTTC
size: NA; J: TRBJ2-7; D: TRBD1; V: TRBV19; CDR3: CASSMTTGTGIYEQYF; DNA: TGTGCCAGTAGTATGACTACCGGGACAGGGATCTACGAGCAGTACTTC
size: NA; J: TRBJ2-5; D: NA; V: TRBV10-3; CDR3: CAISEIYPGQETQYF; DNA: TGTGCCATCAGTGAAATTTACCCGGGACAAGAGACCCAGTACTTC
size: NA; J: TRBJ1-3; D: TRBD1; V: TRBV7-6; CDR3: CASSSTTGPGNTIYF; DNA: TGTGCCAGCAGCTCCACGACAGGGCCTGGAAACACCATATATTTT
size: NA; J: TRBJ2-1; D: NA; V: TRBV5-1; CDR3: CASSFTGNYNEQFF; DNA: TGCGCCAGCAGCTTTACCGGGAACTACAATGAGCAGTTCTTC
size: NA; J: TRBJ2-5; D: TRBD2; V: TRBV19; CDR3: CASSNRLAGPRETQYF; DNA: TGTGCCAGTAGTAATAGACTAGCGGGACCGCGGGAGACCCAGTACTTC
size: few; J: TRBJ2-5; D: TRBD1; V: TRBV5-1; CDR3: CASSPRQGRETQYF; DNA: TGCGCCAGCAGCCCTAGACAGGGGAGGGAGACCCAGTACTTC
size: NA; J: TRBJ1-2; D: NA; V: TRBV18; CDR3: CASSPPQVSFYGYTF; DNA: TGTGCCAGCTCACCTCCACAGGTCTCCTTCTATGGCTACACCTTC
size: NA; J: TRBJ1-1; D: NA; V: TRBV19; CDR3: CASREVVNTEAFF; DNA: TGTGCCAGCAGAGAGGTCGTCAACACTGAAGCTTTCTTT
size: NA; J: TRBJ1-5; D: NA; V: TRBV6-1; CDR3: CASSEMLQERQPQHF; DNA: TGTGCCAGCAGTGAAATGTTACAGGAGCGTCAGCCCCAGCATTTT
size: NA; J: TRBJ1-1; D: NA; V: TRBV7-9; CDR3: CASSRGDGRNTEAFF; DNA: TGTGCCAGCAGCCGCGGGGACGGACGAAACACTGAAGCTTTCTTT
size: NA; J: TRBJ2-3; D: TRBD2; V: TRBV7-9; CDR3: CASSLGHSGRASVDTQYF; DNA: TGTGCCAGCAGCTTAGGCCATAGCGGGAGGGCCTCGGTGGATACGCAGTATTTT
size: NA; J: TRBJ2-2; D: TRBD1; V: TRBV9; CDR3: CASRGQGSSTGELFF; DNA: TGTGCCAGCAGGGGACAGGGTAGCAGCACCGGGGAGCTGTTTTTT
size: NA; J: TRBJ1-3; D: NA; V: TRBV11-2; CDR3: CASSLGATDGNTIYF; DNA: TGTGCCAGCAGCTTAGGGGCGACAGATGGAAACACCATATATTTT
size: NA; J: TRBJ2-1; D: NA; V: TRBV28; CDR3: CASSLPTPYNEQFF; DNA: TGTGCCAGCAGTTTGCCGACTCCCTACAATGAGCAGTTCTTC
size: NA; J: TRBJ1-5; D: NA; V: TRBV28; CDR3: CASSLGGQPQHF; DNA: TGTGCCAGCAGTTTGGGGGGTCAGCCCCAGCATTTT
size: few; J: TRBJ2-7; D: TRBD1; V: TRBV10-2; CDR3: CASGQGHYEQYF; DNA: TGCGCCAGCGGACAGGGACACTACGAGCAGTACTTC
size: few; J: TRBJ2-5; D: NA; V: TRBV28; CDR3: CASSFPKQETQYF; DNA: TGTGCCAGCAGTTTCCCAAAACAAGAGACCCAGTACTTC
size: NA; J: TRBJ1-5; D: NA; V: TRBV7-2; CDR3: CASSLLAGQYSNQPQHF; DNA: TGTGCCAGCAGCTTACTCGCAGGTCAATATAGCAATCAGCCCCAGCATTTT
size: NA; J: TRBJ1-2; D: NA; V: TRBV28; CDR3: CASRSSGRGYGYTF; DNA: TGTGCCAGCAGGTCCTCAGGGAGGGGGTATGGCTACACCTTC